The rows below give T cell receptor beta chains drawn from one sample of a study of graft-versus-host responses after intestinal transplantation. Profiling relied on immunoSEQ multiplex PCR, and the TCRdb table lists in-frame clones only, not all of them. The sample carries tens of thousands of clones, approximately 90% recorded once. Their recognized antigens are unknown. The source material was unstimulated CD4+ T cells sorted from spleen or lymph node cells, sampled before transplant. These receptors were taken from a human donor who was the organ donor for an intestinal transplant. The CDR3 runs from the conserved cysteine through the conserved F or W. D genes are given only for firm matches. The size entry is marked missing in some rows and otherwise reads once, few, many or a size class.

>TRBV6-5|15|-|TRBJ1-1|-
TGTGCCAGCAGTTACTATGAACAGGCGAGGACTGAAGCTTTCTTT
CASSYYEQARTEAFF
>TRBV6-4|20|-|TRBJ2-1|-
TGTGCCAGCAAGGGGATTAGCCGCGGCGGGAACGCGAGCTCCTACAATGAGCAGTTCTTC
CASKGISRGGNASSYNEQFF
>TRBV7-6|16|-|TRBJ2-3|-
TGTGCCAGCGGCCCGGGAAGCACCCGGCGGGGCGATACGCAGTATTTT
CASGPGSTRRGDTQYF
>TRBV15|17|TRBD1|TRBJ2-2|-
TGTGCCACCAGCAGACGACCGGGGACAGGGGGCACCGGGGAGCTGTTTTTT
CATSRRPGTGGTGELFF
>TRBV30|16|TRBD1|TRBJ2-2|-
TGTGCCTGGTATTTTGGGACAGTCTCGATTACCGGGGAGCTGTTTTTT
CAWYFGTVSITGELFF
>TRBV6-6|15|-|TRBJ1-5|-
TGTGCCAGCGCCATGGAGAATTTGAGCAATCAGCCCCAGCATTTT
CASAMENLSNQPQHF
>TRBV6-1|15|-|TRBJ1-1|-
TGTGCCAGCAGTGGACTCCTCAGGAGGATTTCTGAAGCTTTCTTT
CASSGLLRRISEAFF
>TRBV5-8|13|-|TRBJ1-1|-
TGTGCCAGCAGCTTCGGCCGCGACACTGAGGCTTTCTTT
CASSFGRDTEAFF
>TRBV30|15|TRBD2|TRBJ2-2|-
TGTGCCTGGAGGGAAGCGGGGGTGTCCGGAAGGGAGCTGTTTTTT
CAWREAGVSGRELFF
>TRBV6-1|12|-|TRBJ2-5|-
TGTGCCAGCAGTCGATCCGGAGAGACCCAGTACTTC
CASSRSGETQYF
>TRBV9|15|TRBD1|TRBJ2-7|-
TGTGCCAGCAGCCCCCGGGACAGGGCTCCCTACGAGCAGTACTTC
CASSPRDRAPYEQYF
>TRBV11-2|13|-|TRBJ2-3|once
TGTGCCAGCAGCTTACGGGGGGCCGCTACGCAGTATTTT
CASSLRGAATQYF
>TRBV18|19|TRBD1|TRBJ2-2|-
TGTGCCAGCTCACGGTCCCCGGACAGGGGGCGCAGGGGCACCGGGGAGCTGTTTTTT
CASSRSPDRGRRGTGELFF
>TRBV2|15|-|TRBJ1-5|-
TGTGCCAGCACCGTACAGCCCCATAGCAATCAGCCCCAGCATTTT
CASTVQPHSNQPQHF
>TRBV7-9|16|-|TRBJ2-7|-
TGTGCCAGCAGCTTTAGTCCACAGGGTGCAGGGGATGAGCAGTACTTC
CASSFSPQGAGDEQYF
>TRBV5-8|10|-|TRBJ2-3|-
TGTGCCAGCTTGCGGGCCCCATGGTATTTT
CASLRAPWYF
>TRBV7-9|16|TRBD1|TRBJ2-7|-
TGTGCCAGCAGCTTGGCGACAGGGGGCAAAACCTACGAGCAGTACTTC
CASSLATGGKTYEQYF
>TRBV2|15|TRBD2|TRBJ2-3|-
TGTGCCAGCAGTGGGACTAGGACCCTCGCAGATACGCAGTATTTT
CASSGTRTLADTQYF
>TRBV10-3|18|TRBD2|TRBJ2-1|-
TGTGCCATCAGTGAGTCGGCCGCAGGACTAGCGGGATACAATGAGCAGTTCTTC
CAISESAAGLAGYNEQFF
>TRBV12-1|18|-|TRBJ2-6|-
TGTGCCAGCAGCGCTCCGGGACAGGGTCCATCTGGGGCCAACGTCCTGACTTTC
CASSAPGQGPSGANVLTF
>TRBV5-6|16|TRBD1|TRBJ2-3|few
TGTGCCAGCAGCTTCGGGACAGGTCCAACCACAGATACGCAGTATTTT
CASSFGTGPTTDTQYF
>TRBV28|13|TRBD1|TRBJ1-1|once
TGTGCCAGCAGTCGACCGACAGGGCAGGGTGCTTTCTTT
CASSRPTGQGAFF
>TRBV7-2|14|TRBD1|TRBJ2-1|-
TGTGCCAGCAGCCTCCGGGACAGTTACAATGAGCAGTTCTTC
CASSLRDSYNEQFF
>TRBV11-3|18|TRBD2|TRBJ2-3|once
TGTGCCAGCAGCAAGGGGTTAGCGGGGGTGTTGGGCACAGATACGCAGTATTTT
CASSKGLAGVLGTDTQYF
>TRBV27|17|TRBD2|TRBJ2-2|-
TGTGCCAGCAGTCTTCGACGACTAGCGGGACAAGGCGGGGAGCTGTTTTTT
CASSLRRLAGQGGELFF
>TRBV12-5|16|TRBD2|TRBJ2-2|-
TGTGCTAGTGGTTTGGTACTCGGGAGGGTGGGCGGGGAGCTGTTTTTT
CASGLVLGRVGGELFF
>TRBV11-2|15|-|TRBJ2-7|-
TGTGCCAGCAGCCTTCGGGGGAATCTTATCTACGAGCAGTACTTC
CASSLRGNLIYEQYF
>TRBV11-2|15|TRBD1|TRBJ1-1|once
TGTGCCAGCAGCTATCGGACAGGAGAGAACACTGAAGCTTTCTTT
CASSYRTGENTEAFF
>TRBV27|13|TRBD1|TRBJ2-7|-
TGTGCCAGCAAGTCCACAGGGGCTCACGAGCAGTACTTC
CASKSTGAHEQYF
>TRBV5-1|15|-|TRBJ2-7|-
TGCGCCAGCAGCCCCCCGACTGGAGCGGCCTACGAGCAGTACTTC
CASSPPTGAAYEQYF
>TRBV27|12|-|TRBJ2-2|-
TGTGCCAGCAGCAGAGGGTTGGAGGAGCTGTTTTTT
CASSRGLEELFF
>TRBV7-2|13|-|TRBJ2-5|-
TGTGCCAGCAGCCCGACAGTACAAGAGACCCAGTACTTC
CASSPTVQETQYF
>TRBV5-1|13|-|TRBJ1-4|-
TGCGCCAGCAGTTGGGGGGAAAATGAAAAACTGTTTTTT
CASSWGENEKLFF